The 7 T cell receptor beta chains in this list originate from one sample, sequenced in a study of regulatory T cells in long-lasting Graves disease. iRepertoire HTBI primers and Arm-PCR of CDR3 regions built TCR beta libraries. TCRdb processed the multiplex PCR reads anew with MiXCR; each CDR3 protein has one entry. The sample comprises 350,000 to 500,000 distinct CDR3 sequences, over 20% of which are singletons, and 14% rests with the top ten. Time point in this sample: persistent/refractory GD, antithyroid drugs over 5 years with positive TRAb. With RNA extracted from PBMCs as input, the TCR library was made. This specimen consisted of peripheral blood mononuclear cells (PBMCs), obtained when the disease was refractory, from a patient treated with antithyroid drugs. The source of these receptors is a female donor with Graves disease.

This clonotype has ten or more counts. The V call is TRBV2, the J call TRBJ1-5, with D tentatively TRBD1 (5 bases). This CDR3 has 15 residues. V dropped 6 bases and J dropped 4 bases, with 16 bases sitting between them. Germline values: CDR1 SNHLY, CDR2 FYNNEI. The CDR3 here is CASRKRDRLNQPQHF. CDR3 in DNA: TGTGCCAGCAGGAAAAGGGACCGCTTGAATCAGCCCCAGCATTTT.

This clonotype has ten or more counts. V is TRBV15 and J is TRBJ2-5; tentatively, D is TRBD1 (6 bases). Germline values: CDR1 LNHNV, CDR2 YYDKDF (reference sequence). CDR3 length equals 12 residues. Between the trimmed V and J ends, which lost 5 bases and 4 bases, there was a span of 8 bases. This chain's CDR3 is CATSPGVETQYF. CDR3 nucleotides: TGTGCCACCAGCCCAGGGGTAGAGACCCAGTACTTC.

This clonotype came up many times. The CDR3 nucleotides are TGTGCCAGCAGTACCGGGACTAGCGGTACTTACACCGGGGAGCTGTTTTTT. The encoded protein is CASSTGTSGTYTGELFF. V is TRBV27 and J is TRBJ2-2, with TRBD2 matching over 11 bases. CDR1 and CDR2 from the germline V gene are MNHEY and SMNVEV (reference sequence). With V trimmed by 5 bases and J by 3 bases, 8 bases remained unmatched. The CDR3 is 17 residues long.

This clonotype has ten or more counts. The chain carries TRBV28 and TRBJ2-7, with D maybe TRBD2 (5 bases). CDR1 MDHEN and CDR2 SYDVKM come from the germline V gene. The ends were cut back, 7 bases at V and 0 bases at J, with 16 bases in the middle. This CDR3 is 15 amino acids long. The CDR3 loop is CASTRGGGSSYEQYF. CDR3 DNA sequence: TGTGCCAGCACAAGAGGAGGAGGAAGCTCCTACGAGCAGTACTTC.

This clonotype turned up a few times. The V and J genes are TRBV6-1 and TRBJ2-7, with TRBD2 matching over 11 bases. The V and J ends lost 5 bases and 4 bases, in that order; junction bases with no gene match: 4. This CDR3 region has 14 residues. Germline CDR1 is MNHNS and CDR2 is SASEGT. The CDR3 sequence is CASSTSGSRYEQYF. The CDR3 DNA sequence: TGTGCCAGCAGTACTAGCGGGAGTAGGTACGAGCAGTACTTC.

This clonotype was picked up many times. This chain joins TRBV7-2 and TRBJ2-5; 10 bases are a match to TRBD2. V gave up 4 bases and J gave up 4 bases; unmatched junction bases: 12. The CDR3 runs 17 residues. Germline V gene sequence: CDR1 SGHTA, CDR2 FQGNSA. The CDR3 sequence is CASSSLAGAVSGETQYF. The CDR3 coding sequence is TGTGCCAGCAGCTCTCTAGCGGGAGCAGTTAGCGGAGAGACCCAGTACTTC.

This clonotype was counted between two and nine times. The chain is built from TRBV5-1 and TRBJ2-7; tentative D call: TRBD2 (5 bases). The CDR3 length is 15 residues. Per the germline V gene, CDR1 is SGHRS and CDR2 is YFSETQ. The ends were cut back, 4 bases at V and 5 bases at J, with 19 bases in the middle. The CDR3 loop is CASSQLGFGVDEQYF. The CDR3 DNA is TGCGCCAGCAGCCAGCTTGGGTTCGGGGTCGACGAGCAGTACTTC.